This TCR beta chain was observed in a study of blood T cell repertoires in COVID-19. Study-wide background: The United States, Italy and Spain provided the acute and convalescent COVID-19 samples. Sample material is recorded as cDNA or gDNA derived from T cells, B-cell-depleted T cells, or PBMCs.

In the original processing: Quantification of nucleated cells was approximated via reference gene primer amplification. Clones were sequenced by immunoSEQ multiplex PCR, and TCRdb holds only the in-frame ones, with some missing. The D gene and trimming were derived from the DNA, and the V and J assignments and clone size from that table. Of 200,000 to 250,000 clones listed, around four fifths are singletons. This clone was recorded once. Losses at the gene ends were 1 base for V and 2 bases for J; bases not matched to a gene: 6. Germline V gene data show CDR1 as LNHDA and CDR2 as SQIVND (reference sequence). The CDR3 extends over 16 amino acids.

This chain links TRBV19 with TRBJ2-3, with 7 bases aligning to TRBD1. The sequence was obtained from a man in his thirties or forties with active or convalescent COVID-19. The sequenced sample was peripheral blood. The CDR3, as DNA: TGTGCCAGTAGTATAGGGGGACAGTACTTCACAGATACGCAGTATTTT. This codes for CASSIGGQYFTDTQYF.